Below, one T cell receptor (beta chain) is given with its context. Its antigen is still unknown. The record has no base qualities; no much larger clone is one base away. The sample belongs to a study of T cell changes during pregnancy in multiple sclerosis (dated by TCRdb to about 2019). About the full investigation: The study examined how the T cell repertoire changed over the course of pregnancy in women with multiple sclerosis.

Library construction relied on the immunoSEQ multiplex PCR assay. In its TCRdb copy, this immuneACCESS table keeps in-frame sequences only and misses some clones. Where compared with another copy, unresolved V genes explain less than half of these, and the others have no known cause. The table for this sample lists 89,000 or so clones; approximately 91% of them were counted only once. 3.5% of the sample rests with the top ten. Taken from cysteine to phenylalanine, the CDR3 has 14 residues. Only the CDR3 region is kept as DNA, spanning 42 bases read in frame from base 1. Ends trimmed: V by 3 bases, J by 3 bases; bases unmatched to a gene: 3. The germline V gene yields SNHLY for CDR1 and FYNNEI for CDR2.

Here the chain combines TRBV2 and TRBJ2-7, and 9 junctional nucleotides match TRBD2. The clonotype was recovered from a female donor in good health, serving as a control in a pregnancy study. Some clones in this sample may be carry-over from other donors' samples. The sample in question was PBMCs, obtained in the first trimester of pregnancy. The DNA reads as follows: TGTGCCAGCAGTGATATAGCGGGGGACTACGAGCAGTACTTC. It specifies CASSDIAGDYEQYF.